Listed below are T cell receptor beta chains from one sample, sequenced in a study of high-grade serous ovarian cancer treatment subgroups. Here immunoSEQ multiplex PCR was the method, and the copy in TCRdb shows in-frame clones only, minus some. The data show around 27,000 clones, under 90% seen once. Source material: tumor tissue. The receptors were sampled from a human donor with high-grade serous ovarian cancer. CDR3s leave out the opening cysteine and the closing phenylalanine or tryptophan.

TRBV29-1	TRBJ2-3	SVEVVGTDTQY
TRBV6-1	TRBJ2-2	ASSEAGGAGGPRTGELF
TRBV6-6	TRBJ2-4	ASSPWTGKNIQY
TRBV9	TRBJ2-5	ASSVGLGPQETQY
TRBV7-9	TRBJ2-1	ASSSTGDEQF
TRBV18	TRBJ1-1	ASSHPGDTRNTEAF
TRBV29-1	TRBJ2-7	SVGEGVRYEQY
TRBV27	TRBJ2-3	ASSFLVGLGTTADTQY
TRBV28	TRBJ1-2	ASSLRQAYGYT
TRBV4-1	TRBJ2-2	ASSRRGRETGELF
TRBV30	TRBJ2-2	AWRTPRGSLTGELF
TRBV19	TRBJ1-1	ASSVYRGLRTEAF
TRBV28	TRBJ1-1	ASSITGRGAF
TRBV19	TRBJ1-4	ASSPSDRVYEKLF
TRBV28	TRBJ2-4	ASRSQGGGKNIQY
TRBV7-2	TRBJ2-7	ASSFDRSFEQY
TRBV4-2	TRBJ1-2	ASSQAVGGGYT
TRBV5-1	TRBJ2-7	ASSPLAGEQY
TRBV28	TRBJ2-5	ASTTGTGRETQY
TRBV19	TRBJ2-1	ASSISDGSNDEQF
TRBV7-3	TRBJ2-3	ASSLQGAGTDTQY
TRBV5-1	TRBJ1-2	ASSLVGGNGYYGYT
TRBV4-2	TRBJ2-1	ASSPHITGGSYNEQF
TRBV4-2	TRBJ2-5	ASSQVPQGGQETQY
TRBV11-2	TRBJ1-5	ASSLGQGAGQPQH
TRBV27	TRBJ1-2	ASSLGGLGGYT
TRBV10-2	TRBJ2-1	ASSVFPGLAGSEQF
TRBV28	TRBJ1-5	ASTFRGAGNQPQH
TRBV7-2	TRBJ2-7	ASSLEARSSYEQY
TRBV28	TRBJ2-4	ASSLLGEGAGVIQY
TRBV19	TRBJ1-5	ASTPRGRFRSNQPQH
TRBV30	TRBJ1-5	AWKGPSADQPQH
TRBV9	TRBJ2-2	ASSVGARANTGELF
TRBV27	TRBJ2-2	ASSFSGVDTGELF
TRBV5-1	TRBJ2-5	ASREGSETQY
TRBV2	TRBJ1-5	ASSYYSNQPQH
TRBV9	TRBJ1-2	ASSVTAGLDYGYT